This T cell receptor (beta chain) was identified during a study of blood T cell repertoires in COVID-19. For the study at large: Samples taken during acute and convalescent COVID-19 were collected in the United States, Italy and Spain. T cells, B-cell-depleted T cells, or PBMCs supplied cDNA or gDNA.

Source study methods: Amplification from reference gene primers served as the basis for estimated nucleated cell counts. Assay used: immunoSEQ multiplex PCR; TCRdb lists only in-frame clones, some missing. The V and J calls and clone size are taken from that table; D and trimming were inferred from the DNA. This sample has roughly 86,000 clones, with around 85% found just once. Seattle participants joined during active infection and were tracked over time. CDR3 length equals 14 residues. CDR1 is SNHLY and CDR2 is FYNNEI in the germline V gene. Unmatched junction bases numbered 7, after V lost 6 bases and J lost 5 bases.

The sequenced sample was peripheral blood. The sequence was obtained from a woman at least 80 years old with COVID-19, enrolled during active disease. This chain joins TRBV2 and TRBJ1-5; the match to TRBD1 covers 7 bases. CDR3 residues: CASSPSTGDQPQHF. As DNA, the CDR3 is TGTGCCAGCAGCCCCTCCACAGGGGATCAGCCCCAGCATTTT.